Reported below is one TCR beta chain. The antigen is not known. Looked up from germline, CDR1 is LNHDA and CDR2 is SQIVND (reference sequence). Deletions cut 10 bases from V and 1 base from J, with 25 bases between. The CDR3 spans 17 residues. Random hexamers were used to reverse transcribe an amount of roughly 0.45 to 1 ug RNA. TCR beta CDR3 was amplified by immunoSEQ multiplex PCR. This amplification extended across 54 Vbeta and 13 Jbeta segments. TCRdb analysed the immunoSEQ multiplex PCR reads with MiXCR anew, one entry per CDR3 protein. The table lists more than 90,000 distinct CDR3 sequences, 85% to 95% of them singletons. These data are taken from a study of CD8 T cells in Susac syndrome. Findings of the study overall: The study recognized that the number of individuals in its TCR sequencing and HLA analysis was relatively small.

Sequencing of TCR beta drew on CD8+ and CD4+ T cells from blood. Treatment-naive patients with stable or active relapsing-remitting disease served as multiple sclerosis controls. This clonotype was obtained from a human donor with multiple sclerosis. The sequenced sample was CD4+ T cells from PBMCs. This chain connects TRBV19 to TRBJ2-5; D tentatively fits TRBD1 or TRBD2 (5 bases each). The CDR3 DNA follows: TGTGCCACTTCTTGGGGGAAGGCGGGCTCAGTCCAAGAGACCCAGTACTTC. Protein: CATSWGKAGSVQETQYF.